The clone carrying this T cell receptor (beta chain) showed up just a few times. What it binds is not known. In TCRdb, the RT-PCR reads were re-called with MiXCR into one record per CDR3 protein. The sample has about 500,000 distinct CDR3 sequences, 16% seen once; the top ten hold 3% to 3.5%. The data are from a study of response to subunit inactivated influenza vaccine. Findings of the study overall: The authors offered the suggestion that each seasonal influenza vaccination recruits few new T cells.

V lost 5 bases and J lost 6; bases outside the gene matches: 11. The CDR3 covers 15 residues. The sequencing used CD4+ T cells sorted from PBMCs, collected approximately 25 months after vaccination. This sequence was found in a man between 50 and 69 years old who received an inactivated influenza vaccine. The chain carries TRBV12-3 or TRBV12-4 and TRBJ2-7; 9 bases are shared with TRBD2. CDR3 in amino acids: CASSPGLAGVSEQYF. CDR3 DNA sequence: TGTGCCAGCAGTCCTGGTTTAGCGGGAGTAAGCGAGCAGTACTTC.